This entry is about one TCR beta chain. Its antigen remains unidentified. The data were taken from a study of PD-1 blockade in classical Hodgkin lymphoma. General study points: In CD4+ cells, TCR diversity went up significantly by C4D1, but in CD8+ cells it did not.

With no exception, relapse followed autologous stem cell transplantation in all patients, and brentuximab vedotin exposure varied. This CDR3 spans 13 amino acids. Germline lookup yields CDR1 SNHLY and CDR2 FYNNEI. Trimming removed 6 bases from V and 1 base from J; junction bases left unmatched: 0. Measured with immunoSEQ multiplex PCR; TCRdb has only the in-frame clones, and not every one. The sample includes approximately 13,000 clones, approximately 77% of them seen just once. Sequencing used peripheral blood mononuclear cells (PBMCs), obtained at baseline. This chain connects TRBV2 to TRBJ2-1; 7 nucleotides agree with TRBD2. The receptor was derived from a human donor with classical Hodgkin lymphoma. CDR3 protein: CASRLASYNEQFF. For the CDR3, the DNA is TGTGCCAGCAGACTAGCGTCCTACAATGAGCAGTTCTTC.